Shown below are 23 T cell receptor beta chains from a single sample sequenced in a study of long-term antiretroviral therapy in people with HIV. This was the immunoSEQ v3.0 assay at survey level. Data came from immunoSEQ multiplex PCR; TCRdb stores just in-frame clones and leaves some out. Of tens of thousands of clones in the sample, 80% to 85% were seen once. Material: unsorted PBMCs, obtained 1.5 years after starting antiretroviral therapy. The receptors here all came from a man aged 18 to 30 with HIV.

This chain connects TRBV5-4 to TRBJ2-5, with 11 bases lining up with TRBD2. The V and J ends lost 4 bases and 0 bases, in that order; junction bases with no gene match: 5. The CDR3 consists of 16 residues. In germline, CDR1 is SGHNT, CDR2 YYREEE (reference sequence). CDR3 protein: CASSPPSGRYQETQYF. DNA for the CDR3: TGTGCCAGCAGCCCCCCTAGCGGGAGGTACCAAGAGACCCAGTACTTC.

This clone was found once. The chain couples TRBV28 to TRBJ2-1, with D uncertain. The CDR3 consists of 16 residues. The germline gives CDR1 MDHEN, CDR2 SYDVKM. The ends were cut back, 0 bases at V and 3 bases at J, with 12 bases in the middle. The CDR3 loop is CASSLWRSKNYNEQFF. The DNA for the CDR3 is TGTGCCAGCAGTTTATGGCGTTCAAAGAACTACAATGAGCAGTTCTTC.

This rearrangement joins TRBV7-2 to TRBJ2-2, with TRBD2 as a possible D gene (5 bases). The V end was cut by 7 bases, the J end by 6 bases, with 18 bases between. The CDR3 contains 15 residues. The germline CDR1 and CDR2 sequences are SGHTA and FQGNSA. CDR3 bases: TGTGCCAGCATGCCGGGGTGGCTTTTGTCCGGGGAGCTGTTTTTT. Its translation: CASMPGWLLSGELFF.

The CDR3 DNA is TGTGCCAGCAGCCCGGGACTAGCGGGAGTCGGCGAGCAGTACTTC. It translates to CASSPGLAGVGEQYF. V usage is TRBV7-7 and J usage is TRBJ2-7; the match to TRBD2 covers 14 bases. This CDR3 spans 15 amino acids. Germline V lookup: CDR1 SSHAT, CDR2 FNYEAQ (reference sequence). Germline trimming cut 5 bases from V and 6 bases from J; bases unmatched to any gene: 6.

The chain is built from TRBV5-1 and TRBJ1-4; D remains ambiguous. Germline CDR1 SGHRS, CDR2 YFSETQ. V lost 4 bases to trimming and J lost 8 bases, with 18 bases between them. The CDR3 is made up of 15 amino acids. The CDR3 sequence is CASSPVGERQEKLFF. The CDR3 region has the DNA TGCGCCAGCAGCCCTGTCGGCGAACGCCAAGAAAAACTGTTTTTT.

This chain joins TRBV5-1 and TRBJ1-4; TRBD1 agrees at 9 bases. Germline V CDR1 and CDR2: SGHRS, YFSETQ. The CDR3 has 13 residues. Trimming took 4 bases from V and 10 from J; bases not matched to a gene: 5. CDR3 bases: TGCGCCAGCAGCCCGGGACAGGGCGGAAAACTGTTTTTT. Translation: CASSPGQGGKLFF.

The rearrangement links TRBV2 to TRBJ1-2; 7 nucleotides align to TRBD1. V shed 5 bases and J 8 bases; nucleotides not matched to a gene: 14. Per the germline V gene, CDR1 is SNHLY and CDR2 is FYNNEI. CDR3 length: 15 residues. CDR3 coding DNA: TGTGCCAGCAGTCTGCAGCAAAGGGGGCGGAAAGGCTACACCTTC. It codes for CASSLQQRGRKGYTF.

The V and J genes are TRBV7-2 and TRBJ2-6; possible D gene TRBD1, 6 bases. In germline, CDR1 is SGHTA, CDR2 FQGNSA. The V end was cut by 5 bases, the J end by 1 base, with 18 bases between. The CDR3 runs to 18 residues. CDR3: CASSLTRQVGSGANVLTF. For the CDR3, the DNA is TGTGCCAGCAGCCTAACCAGACAGGTGGGATCTGGGGCCAACGTCCTGACTTTC.

The chain employs TRBV6-4 and TRBJ2-2, with TRBD2 as a possible D gene (6 bases). Trimming shortened V by 5 bases and J by 1 base, and 8 bases separated the two germline ends. Germline CDR1 reads MRHNA; CDR2 reads SNTAGT. This CDR3 is 14 amino acids long. The CDR3 spells CASSSSGNTGELFF. DNA of the CDR3: TGTGCCAGCAGTAGTAGCGGGAACACCGGGGAGCTGTTTTTT.

The V and J genes are TRBV19 and TRBJ1-1; 7 bases are a match to TRBD1. V shed 7 bases, J shed 0 bases, and the junction held 5 bases outside the gene matches. The CDR3 has 14 amino acids. Germline V gives CDR1 LNHDA, CDR2 SQIVND (reference sequence). In nucleotides, the CDR3 is TGTGCCAGTAAGCAGGGGGAACTGAACACTGAAGCTTTCTTT. This translates into CASKQGELNTEAFF.

The rearrangement uses TRBV2 and TRBJ2-7; D ambiguous. V was trimmed by 7 bases and J by 3 bases, leaving 7 bases between them. CDR3 length: 11 amino acids. The germline CDR1 and CDR2 sequences are SNHLY and FYNNEI. CDR3: CASKSDYEQYF. The CDR3 DNA reads as TGTGCCAGCAAATCTGACTACGAGCAGTACTTC.

This chain links TRBV7-2 with TRBJ2-5; 10 bases align to TRBD2. This CDR3 region has 14 residues. V lost 8 bases and J lost 5; bases outside the gene matches: 8. Germline CDR1 SGHTA, CDR2 FQGNSA. CDR3 residues: CASVRSGRRETQYF. CDR3 nucleotide sequence: TGTGCCAGCGTTCGTAGCGGGAGGCGGGAGACCCAGTACTTC.

The CDR3 nucleotides are TGTGCCAGCAGCTTATTTGGCGGGAGAACCGAGCAGTACTTC. This encodes CASSLFGGRTEQYF. This rearrangement joins TRBV7-2 to TRBJ2-7; 7 bases are shared with TRBD2. After removal of 2 bases from V and 6 bases from J, the junction contained 7 bases not matched to a gene. Germline V CDR1 and CDR2: SGHTA, FQGNSA. The CDR3 is 14 amino acids.

Judged by abundance, this clone is medium-sized. The identical CDR3 is also encoded by other nucleotide sequences in the sample. V usage is TRBV29-1 and J usage is TRBJ2-7; 11 nucleotides match TRBD1. Trimming removed 1 base from V and 4 bases from J; junction bases left unmatched: 3. The germline V gene has CDR1 SQVTM and CDR2 ANQGSEA. The CDR3 contains 14 residues. CDR3 DNA sequence: TGCAGCGTTGAAGTGGGGGACAGGGGGTACGAGCAGTACTTC. This sequence encodes CSVEVGDRGYEQYF.

The chain combines TRBV11-2 with TRBJ2-7; D may be TRBD1 (6 bases). The CDR3 runs to 15 residues. The ends were cut back, 1 base at V and 3 bases at J, with 13 bases in the middle. Germline lookup yields CDR1 SGHAT and CDR2 FQNNGV. CDR3 residues: CASSLAPDRGYEQYF. The CDR3 DNA is TGTGCCAGCAGCTTAGCGCCGGACAGAGGCTACGAGCAGTACTTC.

The chain employs TRBV2 and TRBJ1-3; TRBD1 agrees at 9 bases. The CDR3 is made up of 16 amino acids. V was pared by 4 bases and J by 5 bases, with 9 bases of the junction left unmatched. Germline V CDR1 and CDR2: SNHLY, FYNNEI. CDR3 protein: CASSATGTGFRNTIYF. The CDR3 DNA follows: TGTGCCAGCAGTGCGACCGGGACAGGGTTTAGAAACACCATATATTTT.

V and J are TRBV29-1 and TRBJ1-1, with D uncertain. CDR1 is SQVTM, CDR2 ANQGSEA, per germline. This CDR3 is built from 11 residues. With 1 base removed from V and 5 bases from J, the gap between germline ends came to 5 bases. The CDR3 is CSVEGKTEAFF. The CDR3, as DNA: TGCAGCGTTGAAGGTAAAACTGAAGCTTTCTTT. The variable domain in full, with the rest retrieved from reference TRBV29-1 and TRBJ1-1, is SAVISQKPSRDICQRGTSLTIQCQVDSQVTMMFWYRQQPGQSLTLIATANQGSEATYESGFVIDKFPISRPNLTFSTLTVSNMSPEDSSIYLCSVEGKTEAFFGQGTRLTVV.

The J gene is TRBJ2-7, the V gene TRBV7-2; D possibly corresponds to TRBD2 (7 bases). CDR1 and CDR2 (germline): SGHTA, FQGNSA. The CDR3 sequence is 14 residues long. The V gene lost 1 base and the J gene lost 6 bases, with 13 bases spanning the gap. The CDR3 here is CASSLVGGPSEQYF. For the CDR3, the DNA is TGTGCCAGCAGCTTAGTGGGGGGGCCCAGCGAGCAGTACTTC.

The V call is TRBV18, the J call TRBJ1-5, with 8 bases aligning to TRBD1. The CDR3 extends over 15 amino acids. The ends lost 4 bases at V and 4 bases at J; junction bases unmatched: 6. Germline V gene sequence: CDR1 KGHSH, CDR2 LQKENI. The CDR3: CASSQQTGVNQPQHF. For the CDR3, the DNA is TGTGCCAGCTCACAGCAGACAGGGGTTAATCAGCCCCAGCATTTT.

The sample holds a few counts of this clone. The chain couples TRBV2 to TRBJ1-2; D is possibly TRBD1 (5 bases). CDR1 SNHLY and CDR2 FYNNEI come from the germline V gene. V shed 1 base and J shed 4 bases, with 16 bases lying between them. There are 16 residues in the CDR3. Here the CDR3 reads CASSEVEGMMGYGYTF. CDR3 bases: TGTGCCAGCAGTGAAGTCGAGGGGATGATGGGCTATGGCTACACCTTC. The whole variable domain, remainder taken from reference TRBV2 and TRBJ1-2, is EPEVTQTPSHQVTQMGQEVILRCVPISNHLYFYWYRQILGQKVEFLVSFYNNEISEKSEIFDDQFSVERPDGSNFTLKIRSTKLEDSAMYFCASSEVEGMMGYGYTFGSGTRLTVV.

The gene calls are TRBV5-1 and TRBJ2-7, with a weak D call TRBD2 (6 bases). CDR1 and CDR2 from the germline V gene are SGHRS and YFSETQ. CDR3 size: 15 residues. V was trimmed by 3 bases and J by 2 bases, leaving 15 bases between them. CDR3 protein: CASSSLGGETYEQYF. The CDR3 bases are TGCGCCAGCAGCTCTCTGGGCGGGGAGACCTACGAGCAGTACTTC.

The chain couples TRBV11-2 to TRBJ1-1, with TRBD1 matching over 8 bases. Germline V CDR1 and CDR2: SGHAT, FQNNGV. The J segment lost 1 base and the V segment lost 4 bases, leaving 8 bases of the junction unmatched. This CDR3 has 16 residues. The CDR3 loop is CASSSPHRGRNTEAFF. DNA for the CDR3: TGTGCCAGCAGCTCCCCGCACAGGGGGAGGAACACTGAAGCTTTCTTT. The full variable domain, in which reference TRBV11-2 and TRBJ1-1 provide the parts outside the CDR3, is EAGVAQSPRYKIIEKRQSVAFWCNPISGHATLYWYQQILGQGPKLLIQFQNNGVVDDSQLPKDRFSAERLKGVDSTLKIQPAKLEDSAVYLCASSSPHRGRNTEAFFGQGTRLTVV.

In its sample, this clone was seen once. The chain couples TRBV6-6 to TRBJ2-2; D is unclear. The CDR3 has 14 amino acids. Between the trimmed V and J ends, which lost 2 bases and 4 bases, there was a span of 8 bases. Germline CDR1 reads MNHNY; CDR2 reads SVGAGI (reference sequence). The CDR3 DNA reads as TGTGCCAGCAGTTACGGGGTACGCACCGGGGAGCTGTTTTTT. It is translated as CASSYGVRTGELFF.